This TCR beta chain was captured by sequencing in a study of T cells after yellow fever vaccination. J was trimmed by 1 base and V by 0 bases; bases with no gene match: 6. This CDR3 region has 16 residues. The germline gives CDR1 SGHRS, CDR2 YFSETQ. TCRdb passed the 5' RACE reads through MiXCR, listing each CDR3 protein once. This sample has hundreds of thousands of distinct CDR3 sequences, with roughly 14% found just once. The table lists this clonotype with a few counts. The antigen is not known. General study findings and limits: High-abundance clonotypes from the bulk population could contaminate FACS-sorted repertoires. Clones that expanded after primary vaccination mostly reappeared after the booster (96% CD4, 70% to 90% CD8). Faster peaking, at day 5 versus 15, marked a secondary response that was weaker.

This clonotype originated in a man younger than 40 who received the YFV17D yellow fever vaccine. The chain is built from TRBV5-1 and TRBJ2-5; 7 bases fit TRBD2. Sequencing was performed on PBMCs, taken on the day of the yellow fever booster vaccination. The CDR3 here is CASSLGRGYTQETQYF. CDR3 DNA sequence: TGCGCCAGCAGCTTGGGGCGGGGGTACACCCAAGAGACCCAGTACTTC.